This T cell receptor (beta chain) comes out of a study of cytomegalovirus exposure and HLA in healthy donors. Across the study: From HLA-typed donors, an early data release held roughly 80 million unique TCRs.

Worth noting for this clone: Its antigen is as yet unknown.

The PCR had 60 Vbeta and 13 Jbeta primers. Clones were sequenced by immunoSEQ multiplex PCR, and TCRdb holds only the in-frame ones, with some missing. The repertoire holds 190,000 or so clones, 75% to 90% seen once, with 1.6% in the top ten. Study-wide results and caveats: Later analysis associated a missense DCLRE1C variant with TCR beta V- and J-gene trimming. Most TCR sequences showed up rarely, but some public TCRs showed up in many donors.

Sampled while nominally healthy, donors likely had unrecorded immune exposures. Material for sequencing was PBMCs. This receptor was identified in a man aged 50 or older in good health and CMV-seronegative.

Written as DNA, the CDR3 is TGCGCCAGCAGCAGACAGGGGGCAGGAGATGAAAAACTGTTTTTT. Its translation: CASSRQGAGDEKLFF. The J gene is TRBJ1-4, the V gene TRBV5-1, with TRBD1 matching over 10 bases. This CDR3 has 15 residues. Germline CDR1 SGHRS, CDR2 YFSETQ. The V and J ends lost 4 bases and 6 bases, in that order; junction bases with no gene match: 6.